This T cell receptor (beta chain) stems from a study of breast tumors, draining lymph nodes, adjacent tissues (dated by TCRdb to the mid-2010s). Concerning the study at large: Breast cancer patients provided tumor, adjacent nontumor tissue and axillary lymph nodes, and the study compared the TCR beta repertoires across these three sources. In human breast cancer, the study set out to assess how tumor, surrounding tissue and draining lymph node repertoires relate to one another and whether T cells might be exchanged between them.

Lymph node samples came from the axillary draining lymph nodes of breast cancer patients. The research as a whole found: Rather than being directly demonstrated, the conclusion that tumor T cells originate in lymph nodes was presented as consistent with a hypothesis. In luminal-like breast cancer, tumor and nontumor tissue repertoires resembled each other significantly more than in basal-like breast cancer. The data were judged consistent with most tumor T cells deriving from the lymph node and then expanding within tumor tissue. Tumor T-cell repertoires showed less diversity than lymph node repertoires and more diversity than nontumor tissue repertoires, and tumor T-cell repertoires showed preferential V and J gene usage.

There are many counts of this clonotype. This clone's antigen is unknown. The sample holds no much larger clone one base away, and base qualities are not on file. The reads were generated on an Illumina HiSeq 2000. TCR beta chain libraries were generated through multiplex PCR amplification. The amplified TCR beta chain products were analyzed by high-throughput sequencing. TCRdb reanalyzed the raw reads on its own, using fastp at Q25 for trimming and MiXCR for clone calling, and kept in-frame beta chains. Identical CDR3 proteins give one entry, which carries the most common genes and DNA. In this sample the table shows 130,000 or so distinct CDR3 sequences, 20% to 25% of which occur a single time. The ten largest clones take up under 3% of the sample. The receptor comes from a female donor with breast cancer. Some clones in this sample may be carry-over from other donors' samples. Sequencing was done on a sample of axillary lymph node tissue.

The CDR3 protein is CASSPRGPSDHNEQFF. The DNA sequence is TGCGCCAGCAGCCCCCGGGGCCCTAGCGACCACAATGAGCAGTTCTTC. This chain is built from TRBV4-1 and TRBJ2-1; TRBD2 could be the D gene, as 6 bases match. The CDR3 goes from the cysteine to the phenylalanine over 16 residues. The DNA shown is the 48-base CDR3, in frame from base 1. Cut back by 4 bases and 5 bases, the V and J ends lie 18 bases apart. The germline V gene supplies CDR1 MGHRA and CDR2 YSYEKL.